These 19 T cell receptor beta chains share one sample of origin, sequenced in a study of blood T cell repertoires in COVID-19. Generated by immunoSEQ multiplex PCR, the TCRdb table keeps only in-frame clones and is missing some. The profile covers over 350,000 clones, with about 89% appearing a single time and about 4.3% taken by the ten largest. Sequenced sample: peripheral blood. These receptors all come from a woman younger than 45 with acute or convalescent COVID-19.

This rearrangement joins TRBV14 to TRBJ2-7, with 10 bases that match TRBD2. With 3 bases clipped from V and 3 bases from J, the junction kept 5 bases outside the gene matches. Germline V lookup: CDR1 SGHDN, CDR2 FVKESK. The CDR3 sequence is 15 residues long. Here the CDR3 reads CASSHRAGGYYEQYF. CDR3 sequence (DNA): TGTGCCAGCAGCCATAGAGCGGGAGGGTACTACGAGCAGTACTTC.

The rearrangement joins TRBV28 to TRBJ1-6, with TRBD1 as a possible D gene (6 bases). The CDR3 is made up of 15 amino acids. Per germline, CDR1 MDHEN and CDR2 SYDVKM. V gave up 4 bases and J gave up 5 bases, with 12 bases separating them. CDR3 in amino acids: CASSSGTQNNSPLHF. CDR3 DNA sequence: TGTGCCAGCAGTTCCGGGACACAGAATAATTCACCCCTCCACTTT.

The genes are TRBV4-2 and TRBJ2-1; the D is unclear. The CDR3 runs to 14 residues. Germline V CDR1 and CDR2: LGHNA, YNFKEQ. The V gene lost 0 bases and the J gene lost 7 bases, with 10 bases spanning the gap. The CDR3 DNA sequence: TGTGCCAGCAGCCAAGATCGCGGTTTAAATGAGCAGTTCTTC. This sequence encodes CASSQDRGLNEQFF.

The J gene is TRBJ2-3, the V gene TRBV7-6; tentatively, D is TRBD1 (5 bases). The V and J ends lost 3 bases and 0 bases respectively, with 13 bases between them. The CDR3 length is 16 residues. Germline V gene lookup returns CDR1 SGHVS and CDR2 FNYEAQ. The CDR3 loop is CASSFSRTPSTDTQYF. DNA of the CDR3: TGTGCCAGCAGCTTCTCCAGGACACCCAGCACAGATACGCAGTATTTT.

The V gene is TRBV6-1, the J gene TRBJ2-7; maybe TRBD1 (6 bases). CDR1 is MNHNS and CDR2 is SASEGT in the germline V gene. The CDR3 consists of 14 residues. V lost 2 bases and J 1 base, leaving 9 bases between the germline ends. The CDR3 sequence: CASSERGKSYEQYF. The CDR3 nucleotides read TGTGCCAGCAGTGAAAGGGGGAAGTCCTACGAGCAGTACTTC.

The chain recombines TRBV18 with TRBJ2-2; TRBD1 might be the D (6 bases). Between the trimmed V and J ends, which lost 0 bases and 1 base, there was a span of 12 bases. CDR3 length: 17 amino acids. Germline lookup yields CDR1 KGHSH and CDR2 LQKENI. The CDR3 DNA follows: TGTGCCAGCTCACCACCAAGCAGGGGCCGGAACACCGGGGAGCTGTTTTTT. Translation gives CASSPPSRGRNTGELFF.

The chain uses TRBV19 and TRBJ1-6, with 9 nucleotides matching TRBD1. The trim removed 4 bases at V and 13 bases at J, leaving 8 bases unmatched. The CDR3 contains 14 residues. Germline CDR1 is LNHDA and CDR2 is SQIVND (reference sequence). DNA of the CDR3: TGTGCCAGTAGTACAGGACAGGGGTCGTCCCCCCTCCACTTT. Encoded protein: CASSTGQGSSPLHF.

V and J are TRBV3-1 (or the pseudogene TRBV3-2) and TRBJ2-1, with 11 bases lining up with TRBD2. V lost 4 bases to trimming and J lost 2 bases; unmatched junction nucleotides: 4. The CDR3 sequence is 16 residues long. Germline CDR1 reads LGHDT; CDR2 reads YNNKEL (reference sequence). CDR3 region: CASSLRLAGTYNEQFF. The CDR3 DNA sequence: TGTGCCAGCAGCCTTAGACTAGCGGGGACCTACAATGAGCAGTTCTTC.

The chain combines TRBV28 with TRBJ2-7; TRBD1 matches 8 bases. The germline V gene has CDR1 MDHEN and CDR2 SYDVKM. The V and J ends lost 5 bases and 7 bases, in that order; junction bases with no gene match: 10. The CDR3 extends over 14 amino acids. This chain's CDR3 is CASSASQGAREQYF. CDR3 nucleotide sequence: TGTGCCAGCAGTGCGTCCCAGGGGGCTAGGGAGCAGTACTTC.

CDR3: CASSVESRGGRETQYF. The CDR3 nucleotides are TGTGCCAGCAGCGTCGAGTCGCGGGGGGGCCGGGAGACCCAGTACTTC. The rearrangement links TRBV5-4 to TRBJ2-5; 9 bases match TRBD2. The germline V gene encodes CDR1 SGHNT and CDR2 YYREEE (reference sequence). V was clipped by 4 bases and J by 5 bases; unmatched bases: 12. CDR3 size: 16 residues.

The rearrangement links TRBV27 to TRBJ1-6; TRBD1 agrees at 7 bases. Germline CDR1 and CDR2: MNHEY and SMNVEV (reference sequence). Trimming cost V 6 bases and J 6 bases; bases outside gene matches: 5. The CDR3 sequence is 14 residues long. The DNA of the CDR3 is TGTGCCAGCAGCAACAGGGGAAGTAATTCACCCCTCCACTTT. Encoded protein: CASSNRGSNSPLHF.

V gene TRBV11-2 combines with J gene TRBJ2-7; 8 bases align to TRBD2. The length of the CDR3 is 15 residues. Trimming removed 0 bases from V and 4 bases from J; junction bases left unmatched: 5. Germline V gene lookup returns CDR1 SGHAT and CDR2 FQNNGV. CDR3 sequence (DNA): TGTGCCAGCAGCTTAGATCCGGGACTAGGATACGAGCAGTACTTC. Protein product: CASSLDPGLGYEQYF.

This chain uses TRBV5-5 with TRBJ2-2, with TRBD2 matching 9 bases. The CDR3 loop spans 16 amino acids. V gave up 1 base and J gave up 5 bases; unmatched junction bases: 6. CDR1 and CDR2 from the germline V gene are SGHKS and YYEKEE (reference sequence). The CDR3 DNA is TGTGCCAGCAGCTTGAAAGTGCTAGCGGGGACCGGGGAGCTGTTTTTT. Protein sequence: CASSLKVLAGTGELFF.

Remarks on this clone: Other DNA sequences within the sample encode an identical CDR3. This CDR3 is CASSLGGSNQPQHF. The CDR3 DNA reads TGTGCCAGCAGCCTGGGAGGGAGCAATCAGCCCCAGCATTTT. The rearrangement joins TRBV5-6 to TRBJ1-5, with D hard to call. This CDR3 spans 14 amino acids. Germline values: CDR1 SGHDT, CDR2 YYEEEE. Trimming left V 4 bases short and J 1 base short, with 9 bases between.

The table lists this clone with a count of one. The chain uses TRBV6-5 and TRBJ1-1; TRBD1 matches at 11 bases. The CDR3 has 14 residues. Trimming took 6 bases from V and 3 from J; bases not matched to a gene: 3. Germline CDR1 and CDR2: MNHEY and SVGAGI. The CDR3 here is CASSRDRGDTEAFF. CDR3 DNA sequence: TGTGCCAGCAGCCGGGACAGGGGGGACACTGAAGCTTTCTTT.

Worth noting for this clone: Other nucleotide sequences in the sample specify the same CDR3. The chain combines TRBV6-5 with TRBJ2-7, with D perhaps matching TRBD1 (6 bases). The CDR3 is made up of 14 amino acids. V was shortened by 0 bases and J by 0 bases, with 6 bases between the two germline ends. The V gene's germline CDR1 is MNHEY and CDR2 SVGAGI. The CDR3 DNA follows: TGTGCCAGCAGTTACTCAGGGGGCTCCTACGAGCAGTACTTC. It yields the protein CASSYSGGSYEQYF.

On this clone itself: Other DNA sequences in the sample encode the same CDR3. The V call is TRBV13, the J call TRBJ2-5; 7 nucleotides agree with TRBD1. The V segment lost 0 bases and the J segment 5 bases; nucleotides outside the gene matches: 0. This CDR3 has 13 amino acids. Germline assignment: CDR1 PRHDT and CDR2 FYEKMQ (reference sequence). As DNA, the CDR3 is TGTGCCAGCAGCTTAGGACAGGGGGAGACCCAGTACTTC. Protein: CASSLGQGETQYF.

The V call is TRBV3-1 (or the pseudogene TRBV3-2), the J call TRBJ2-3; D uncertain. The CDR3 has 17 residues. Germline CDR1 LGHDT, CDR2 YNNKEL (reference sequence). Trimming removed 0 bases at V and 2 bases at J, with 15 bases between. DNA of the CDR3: TGTGCCAGCAGCCAAGAACGTCTTTTCAGTTCCACAGATACGCAGTATTTT. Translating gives CASSQERLFSSTDTQYF.

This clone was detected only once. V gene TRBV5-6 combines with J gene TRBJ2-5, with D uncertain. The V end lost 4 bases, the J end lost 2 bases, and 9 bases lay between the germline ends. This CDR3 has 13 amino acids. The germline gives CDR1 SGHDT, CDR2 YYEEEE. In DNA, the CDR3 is TGTGCCAGCAGCCCCGCGACTCAAGAGACCCAGTACTTC. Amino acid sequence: CASSPATQETQYF.